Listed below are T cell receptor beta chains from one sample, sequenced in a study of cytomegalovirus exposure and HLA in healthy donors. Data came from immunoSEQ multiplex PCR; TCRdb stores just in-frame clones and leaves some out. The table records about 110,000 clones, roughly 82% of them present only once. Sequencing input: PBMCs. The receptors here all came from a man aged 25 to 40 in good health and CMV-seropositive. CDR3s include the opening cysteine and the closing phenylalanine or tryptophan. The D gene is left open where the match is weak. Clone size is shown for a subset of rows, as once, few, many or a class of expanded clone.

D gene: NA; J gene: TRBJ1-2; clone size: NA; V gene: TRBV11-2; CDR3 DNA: TGTGCCAGCAGCTTACTCAGGGTTAGGGCAGCGGGTGGCTACACCTTC; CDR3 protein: CASSLLRVRAAGGYTF
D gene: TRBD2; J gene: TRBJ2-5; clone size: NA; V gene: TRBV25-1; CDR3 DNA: TGTGCCAGCAGTGTTTGGCTAGCGGGGGGGGGAGAGACCCAGTACTTC; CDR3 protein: CASSVWLAGGGETQYF
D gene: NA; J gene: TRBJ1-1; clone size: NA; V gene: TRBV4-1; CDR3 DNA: TGCGCCAGCAGCCAAGGAGGGGCTTTCTTT; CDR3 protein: CASSQGGAFF
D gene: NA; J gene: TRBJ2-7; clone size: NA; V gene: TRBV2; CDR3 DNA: TGTGCCAGCAGAGAACAGGGAAGGTGGGAGCAGTACTTC; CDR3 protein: CASREQGRWEQYF
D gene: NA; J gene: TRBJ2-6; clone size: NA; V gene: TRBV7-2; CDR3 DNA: TGTGCCAGCTGTCCCACCCCTCCAGGGTGGGCTGGGGCCAACGTCCTGACTTTC; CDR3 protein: CASCPTPPGWAGANVLTF
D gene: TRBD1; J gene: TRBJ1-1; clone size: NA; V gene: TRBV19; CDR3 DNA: TGTGCCAGTAGTATTCGAGGGACAGGGGGTCAAGCTTTCTTT; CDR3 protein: CASSIRGTGGQAFF
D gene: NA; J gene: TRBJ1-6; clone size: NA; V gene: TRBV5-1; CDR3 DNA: TGCGCCAGCAGCTCTTCCCTTGATCTATTAACACCCCTCCACTTT; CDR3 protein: CASSSSLDLLTPLHF
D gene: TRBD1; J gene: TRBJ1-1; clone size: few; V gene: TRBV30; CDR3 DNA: TGTGCCTGGAGTGTACAGGGGGCCACTGAAGCTTTCTTT; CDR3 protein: CAWSVQGATEAFF
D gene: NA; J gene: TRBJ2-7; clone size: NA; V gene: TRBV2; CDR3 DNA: TGTGCCAGCAGTGAAATACAGAGAACCTACGAGCAGTACTTC; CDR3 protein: CASSEIQRTYEQYF
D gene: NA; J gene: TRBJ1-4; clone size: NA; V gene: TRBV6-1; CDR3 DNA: TGTGCCAGCAGTGAAATCAGGTCAGCAACTAATGAAAAACTGTTTTTT; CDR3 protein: CASSEIRSATNEKLFF
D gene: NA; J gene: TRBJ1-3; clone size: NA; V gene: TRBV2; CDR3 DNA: TGTGCCAGCAGTGTCGGGACTGAGACCATATATTTT; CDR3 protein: CASSVGTETIYF
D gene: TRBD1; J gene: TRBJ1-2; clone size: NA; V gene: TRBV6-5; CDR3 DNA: TGTGCCAGCACCGGGACAGGGGCTTATGGCTACACCTTC; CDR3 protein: CASTGTGAYGYTF